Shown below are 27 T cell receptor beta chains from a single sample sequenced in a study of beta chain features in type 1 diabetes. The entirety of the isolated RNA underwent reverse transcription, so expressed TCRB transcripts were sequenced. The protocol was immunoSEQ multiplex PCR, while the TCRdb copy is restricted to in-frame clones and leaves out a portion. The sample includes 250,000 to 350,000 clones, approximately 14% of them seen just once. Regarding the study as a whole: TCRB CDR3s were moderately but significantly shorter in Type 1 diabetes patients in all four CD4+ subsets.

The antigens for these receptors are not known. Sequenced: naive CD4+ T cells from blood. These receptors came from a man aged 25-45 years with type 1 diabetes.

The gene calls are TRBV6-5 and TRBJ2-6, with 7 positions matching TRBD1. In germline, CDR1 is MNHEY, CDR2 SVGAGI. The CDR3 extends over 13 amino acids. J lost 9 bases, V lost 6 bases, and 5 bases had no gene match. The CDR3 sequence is CASSQQGINVLTF. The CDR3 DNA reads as TGTGCCAGCAGCCAACAGGGGATCAACGTCCTGACTTTC.

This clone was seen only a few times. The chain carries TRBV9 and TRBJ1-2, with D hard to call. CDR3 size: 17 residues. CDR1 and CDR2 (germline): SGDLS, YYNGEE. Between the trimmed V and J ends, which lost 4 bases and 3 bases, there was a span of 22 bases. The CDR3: CASSPYNPGGGDYGYTF. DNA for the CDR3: TGTGCCAGCAGCCCCTACAACCCCGGCGGAGGAGACTATGGCTACACCTTC.

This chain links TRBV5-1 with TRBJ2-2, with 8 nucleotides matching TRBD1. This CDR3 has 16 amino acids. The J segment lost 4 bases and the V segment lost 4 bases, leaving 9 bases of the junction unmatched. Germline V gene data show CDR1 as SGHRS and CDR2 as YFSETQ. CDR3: CASSPTWTGLTGELFF. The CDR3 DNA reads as TGCGCCAGCAGCCCCACATGGACAGGGCTCACCGGGGAGCTGTTTTTT.

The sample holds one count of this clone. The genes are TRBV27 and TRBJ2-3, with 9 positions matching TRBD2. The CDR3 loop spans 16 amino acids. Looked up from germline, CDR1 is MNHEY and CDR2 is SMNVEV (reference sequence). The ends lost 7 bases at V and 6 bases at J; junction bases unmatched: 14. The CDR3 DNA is TGTGCCAGCACCGTGACTAGCGGCGCCGGTGGGGATACGCAGTATTTT. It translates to CASTVTSGAGGDTQYF.

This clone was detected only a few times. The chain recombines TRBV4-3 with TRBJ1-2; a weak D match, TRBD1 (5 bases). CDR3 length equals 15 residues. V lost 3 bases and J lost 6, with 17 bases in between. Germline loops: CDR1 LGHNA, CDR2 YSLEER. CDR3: CASSQSVGRGNGYTF. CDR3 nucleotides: TGCGCCAGCAGCCAGTCCGTAGGGAGGGGAAATGGCTACACCTTC.

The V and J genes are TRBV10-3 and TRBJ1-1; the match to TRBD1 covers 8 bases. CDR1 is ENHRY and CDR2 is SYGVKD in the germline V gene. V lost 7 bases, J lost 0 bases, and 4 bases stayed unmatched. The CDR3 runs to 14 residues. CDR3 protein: CAITGTGMNTEAFF. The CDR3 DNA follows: TGTGCCATCACCGGGACAGGAATGAACACTGAAGCTTTCTTT.

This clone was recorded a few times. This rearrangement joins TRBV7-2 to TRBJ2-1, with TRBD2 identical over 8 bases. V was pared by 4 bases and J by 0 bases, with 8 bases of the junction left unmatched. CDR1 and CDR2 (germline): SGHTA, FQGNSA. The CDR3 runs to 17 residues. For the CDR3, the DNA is TGTGCCAGCAGCTCGTACCTAGCGGGCAGCTCCTACAATGAGCAGTTCTTC. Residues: CASSSYLAGSSYNEQFF.

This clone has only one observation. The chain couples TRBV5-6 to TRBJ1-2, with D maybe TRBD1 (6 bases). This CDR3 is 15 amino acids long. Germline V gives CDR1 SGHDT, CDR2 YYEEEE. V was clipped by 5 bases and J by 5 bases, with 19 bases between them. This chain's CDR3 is CASRPRQATLYGYTF. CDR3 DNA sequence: TGTGCCAGCAGACCCCGACAGGCTACCCTTTATGGCTACACCTTC.

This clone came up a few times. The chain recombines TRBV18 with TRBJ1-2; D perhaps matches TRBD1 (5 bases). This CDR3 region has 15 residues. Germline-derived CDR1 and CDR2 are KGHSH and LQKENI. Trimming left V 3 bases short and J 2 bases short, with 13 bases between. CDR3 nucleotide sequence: TGTGCCAGCTCACCTCCAGGTGGGGCGAACTATGGCTACACCTTC. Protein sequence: CASSPPGGANYGYTF.

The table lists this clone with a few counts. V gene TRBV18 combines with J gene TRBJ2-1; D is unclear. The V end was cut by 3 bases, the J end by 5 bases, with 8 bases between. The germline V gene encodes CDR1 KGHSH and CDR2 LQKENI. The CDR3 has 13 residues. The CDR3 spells CASSPELDNEQFF. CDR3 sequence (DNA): TGTGCCAGCTCACCCGAACTCGACAATGAGCAGTTCTTC.

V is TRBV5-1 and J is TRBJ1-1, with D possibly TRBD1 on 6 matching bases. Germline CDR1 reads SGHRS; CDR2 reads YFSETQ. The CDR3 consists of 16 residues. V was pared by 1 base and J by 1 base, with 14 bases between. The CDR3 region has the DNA TGCGCCAGCAGCTTGTCACCCACAGGGACGAACACTGAAGCTTTCTTT. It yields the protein CASSLSPTGTNTEAFF.

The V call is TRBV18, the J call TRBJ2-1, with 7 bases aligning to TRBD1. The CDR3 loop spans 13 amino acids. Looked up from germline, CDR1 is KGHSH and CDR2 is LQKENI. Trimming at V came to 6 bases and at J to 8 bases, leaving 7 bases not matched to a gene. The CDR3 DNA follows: TGTGCCAGCTCCCTCTCCCAGGGGGATGAGCAGTTCTTC. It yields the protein CASSLSQGDEQFF.

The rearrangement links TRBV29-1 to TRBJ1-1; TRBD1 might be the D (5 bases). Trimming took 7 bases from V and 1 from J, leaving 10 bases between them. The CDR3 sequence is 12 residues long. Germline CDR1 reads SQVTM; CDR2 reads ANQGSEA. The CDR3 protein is CSGGGGNTEAFF. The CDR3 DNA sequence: TGCAGCGGGGGCGGCGGGAACACTGAAGCTTTCTTT.

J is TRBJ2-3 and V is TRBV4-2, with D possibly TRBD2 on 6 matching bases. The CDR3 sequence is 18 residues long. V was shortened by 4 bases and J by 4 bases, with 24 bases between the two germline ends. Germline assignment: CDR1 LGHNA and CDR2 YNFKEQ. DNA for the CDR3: TGTGCCAGCAGCCGTCCTCCTTTGCGGGACTTCGATCCAGATACGCAGTATTTT. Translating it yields CASSRPPLRDFDPDTQYF.

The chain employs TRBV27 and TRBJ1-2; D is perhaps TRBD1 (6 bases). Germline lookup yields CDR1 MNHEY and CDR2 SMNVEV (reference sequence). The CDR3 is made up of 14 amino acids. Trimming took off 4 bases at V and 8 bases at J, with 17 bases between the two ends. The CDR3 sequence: CASSSIQGLKGYTF. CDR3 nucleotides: TGTGCCAGCAGTTCTATTCAGGGGCTGAAAGGCTACACCTTC.

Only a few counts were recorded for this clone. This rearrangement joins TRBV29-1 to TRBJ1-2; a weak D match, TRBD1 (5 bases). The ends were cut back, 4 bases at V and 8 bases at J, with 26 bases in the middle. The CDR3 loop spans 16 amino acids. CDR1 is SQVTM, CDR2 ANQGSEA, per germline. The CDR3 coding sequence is TGCAGCGTTGGTGGAACGGGTGCAGCCGGGGGACGCGGCTACACCTTC. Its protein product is CSVGGTGAAGGRGYTF. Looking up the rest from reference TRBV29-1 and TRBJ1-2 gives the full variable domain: SAVISQKPSRDICQRGTSLTIQCQVDSQVTMMFWYRQQPGQSLTLIATANQGSEATYESGFVIDKFPISRPNLTFSTLTVSNMSPEDSSIYLCSVGGTGAAGGRGYTFGSGTRLTVV.

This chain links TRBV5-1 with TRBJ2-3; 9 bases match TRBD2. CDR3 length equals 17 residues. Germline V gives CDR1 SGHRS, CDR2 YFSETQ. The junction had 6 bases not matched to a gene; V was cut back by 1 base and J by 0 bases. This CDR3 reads CASSLTVAGASTDTQYF. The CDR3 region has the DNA TGCGCCAGCAGCTTGACCGTAGCGGGAGCAAGCACAGATACGCAGTATTTT.

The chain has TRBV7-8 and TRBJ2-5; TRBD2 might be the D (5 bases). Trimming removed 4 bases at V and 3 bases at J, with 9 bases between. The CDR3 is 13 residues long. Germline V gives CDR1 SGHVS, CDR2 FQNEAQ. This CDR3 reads CASSSVREETQYF. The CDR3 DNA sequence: TGTGCCAGCAGCTCGGTGCGGGAAGAGACCCAGTACTTC.

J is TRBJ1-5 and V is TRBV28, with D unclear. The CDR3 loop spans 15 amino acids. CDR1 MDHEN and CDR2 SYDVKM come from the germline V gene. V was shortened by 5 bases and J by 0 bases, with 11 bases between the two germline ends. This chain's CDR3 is CASSPPNYSNQPQHF. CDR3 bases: TGTGCCAGCAGTCCCCCTAACTATAGCAATCAGCCCCAGCATTTT.

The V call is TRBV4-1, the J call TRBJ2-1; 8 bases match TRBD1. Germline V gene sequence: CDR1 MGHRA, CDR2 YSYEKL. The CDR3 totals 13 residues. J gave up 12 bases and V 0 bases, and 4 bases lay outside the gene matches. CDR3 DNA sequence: TGCGCCAGCAGCCAAGATAGGACAGGGAGGCAGTTCTTC. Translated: CASSQDRTGRQFF.

CDR3 coding DNA: TGTGCCAGTAGCGGACAGGGAAGCGAGCAGTACTTC. This gives the protein CASSGQGSEQYF. The chain has TRBV19 and TRBJ2-7; TRBD1 matches at 8 bases. This CDR3 has 12 residues. Unmatched junction bases numbered 4, after V lost 6 bases and J lost 6 bases. Germline CDR1 LNHDA, CDR2 SQIVND (reference sequence).

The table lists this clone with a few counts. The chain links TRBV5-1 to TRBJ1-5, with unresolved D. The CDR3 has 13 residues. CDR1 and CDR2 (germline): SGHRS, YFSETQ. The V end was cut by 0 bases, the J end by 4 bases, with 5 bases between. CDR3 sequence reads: CASSLGRNQPQHF. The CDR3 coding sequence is TGCGCCAGCAGCTTGGGGAGAAATCAGCCCCAGCATTTT. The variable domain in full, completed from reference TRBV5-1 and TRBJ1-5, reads KAGVTQTPRYLIKTRGQQVTLSCSPISGHRSVSWYQQTPGQGLQFLFEYFSETQRNKGNFPGRFSGRQFSNSRSEMNVSTLELGDSALYLCASSLGRNQPQHFGDGTRLSIL.

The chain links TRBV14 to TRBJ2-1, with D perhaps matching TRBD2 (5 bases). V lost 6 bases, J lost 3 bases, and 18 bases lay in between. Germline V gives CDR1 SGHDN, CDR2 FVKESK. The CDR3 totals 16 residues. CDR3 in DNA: TGTGCCAGCAGTTCTTATAGTGGGAGACTCTACAATGAGCAGTTCTTC. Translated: CASSSYSGRLYNEQFF. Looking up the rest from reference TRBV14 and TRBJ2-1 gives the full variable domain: EAGVTQFPSHSVIEKGQTVTLRCDPISGHDNLYWYRRVMGKEIKFLLHFVKESKQDESGMPNNRFLAERTGGTYSTLKVQPAELEDSGVYFCASSSYSGRLYNEQFFGPGTRLTVL.

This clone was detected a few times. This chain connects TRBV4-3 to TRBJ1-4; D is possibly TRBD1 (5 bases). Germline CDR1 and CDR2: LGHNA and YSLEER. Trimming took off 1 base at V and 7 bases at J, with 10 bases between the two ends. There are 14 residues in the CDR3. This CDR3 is CASSQGQGTEKLFF. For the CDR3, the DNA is TGCGCCAGCAGCCAAGGGCAGGGAACTGAAAAACTGTTTTTT.

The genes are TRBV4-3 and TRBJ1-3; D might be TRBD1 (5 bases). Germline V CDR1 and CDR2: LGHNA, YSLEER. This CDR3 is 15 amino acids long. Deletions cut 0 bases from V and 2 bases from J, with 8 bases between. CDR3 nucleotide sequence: TGCGCCAGCAGCCAAGACGGGGGGGCTGGAAACACCATATATTTT. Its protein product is CASSQDGGAGNTIYF.

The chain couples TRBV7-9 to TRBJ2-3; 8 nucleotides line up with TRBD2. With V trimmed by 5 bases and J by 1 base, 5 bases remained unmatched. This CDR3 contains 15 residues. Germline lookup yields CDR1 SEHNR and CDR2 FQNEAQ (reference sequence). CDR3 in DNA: TGTGCCAGCAGCCCCGGGGGGGGGCGCACAGATACGCAGTATTTT. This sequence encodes CASSPGGGRTDTQYF.

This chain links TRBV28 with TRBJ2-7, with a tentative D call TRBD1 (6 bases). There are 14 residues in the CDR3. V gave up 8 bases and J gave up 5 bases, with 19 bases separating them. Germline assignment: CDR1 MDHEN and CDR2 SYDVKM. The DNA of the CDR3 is TGTGCCAGCGAACCCCCCAGGGGAACGCACGAGCAGTACTTC. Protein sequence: CASEPPRGTHEQYF. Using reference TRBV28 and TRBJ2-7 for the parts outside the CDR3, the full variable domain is DVKVTQSSRYLVKRTGEKVFLECVQDMDHENMFWYRQDPGLGLRLIYFSYDVKMKEKGDIPEGYSVSREKKERFSLILESASTNQTSMYLCASEPPRGTHEQYFGPGTRLTVT.